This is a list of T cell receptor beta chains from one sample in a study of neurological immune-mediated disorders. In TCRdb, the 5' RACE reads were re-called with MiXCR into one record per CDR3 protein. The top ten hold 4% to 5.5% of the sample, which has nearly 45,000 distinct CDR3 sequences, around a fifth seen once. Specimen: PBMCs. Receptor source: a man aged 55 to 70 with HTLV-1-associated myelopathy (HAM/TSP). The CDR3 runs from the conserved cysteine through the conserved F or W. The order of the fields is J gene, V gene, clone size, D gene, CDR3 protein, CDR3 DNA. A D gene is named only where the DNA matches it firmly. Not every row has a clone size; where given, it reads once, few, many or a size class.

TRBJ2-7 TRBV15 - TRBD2 CATSRDLGVKAGEQYF TGTGCCACCAGCAGAGATCTAGGAGTTAAAGCGGGAGAGCAGTACTTC
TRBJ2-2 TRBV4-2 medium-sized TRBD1 CASSQGHRTGITGELFF TGTGCCAGCAGCCAGGGCCACAGGACAGGGATCACCGGGGAGCTGTTTTTT
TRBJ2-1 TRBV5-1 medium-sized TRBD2 CANSLVGGKNEQFF TGCGCCAACAGCTTGGTGGGAGGGAAGAATGAGCAGTTCTTC
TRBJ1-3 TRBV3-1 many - CASSQDRNTIYF TGTGCCAGCAGCCAAGATCGGAACACCATATATTTT
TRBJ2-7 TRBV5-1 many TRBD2 CASSRSGRTVEQYF TGCGCCAGCAGCCGTAGCGGGAGGACGGTCGAGCAGTACTTC
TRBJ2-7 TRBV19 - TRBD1 CASSGRGQSYEQYF TGTGCCAGTAGTGGCCGGGGACAGTCCTACGAGCAGTACTTC
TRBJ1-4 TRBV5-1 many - CASSVRETSNEKLFF TGCGCCAGCAGCGTCCGGGAGACAAGTAATGAAAAACTGTTTTTT
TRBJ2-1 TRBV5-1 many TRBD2 CASRTSDLNEQFF TGCGCCAGCCGGACTAGCGACCTCAATGAGCAGTTCTTC
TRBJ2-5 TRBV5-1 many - CASSTGALQETQYF TGCGCCAGCAGTACCGGGGCCCTTCAAGAGACCCAGTACTTC
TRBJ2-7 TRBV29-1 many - CSVGTSGTYEQYF TGCAGCGTTGGTACCAGCGGTACCTACGAGCAGTACTTC
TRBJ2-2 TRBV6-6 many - CASSSGTPNTGELFF TGTGCCAGCAGCTCCGGGACACCGAACACCGGGGAGCTGTTTTTT
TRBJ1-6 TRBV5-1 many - CASSLGRNNNSPLHF TGCGCCAGCAGCTTGGGGCGGAATAATAATTCACCCCTCCACTTT
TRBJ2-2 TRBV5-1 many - CASSLDRATGELFF TGCGCCAGCAGCTTGGATCGGGCGACCGGGGAGCTGTTTTTT
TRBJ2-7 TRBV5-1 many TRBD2 CASSFLVGTSGTYEQYF TGCGCCAGCAGCTTTCTGGTGGGGACTAGCGGGACCTACGAGCAGTACTTC
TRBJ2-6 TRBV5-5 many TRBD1 CASSLDGQGGVGANVLTF TGTGCCAGCAGCTTGGACGGACAGGGAGGCGTTGGGGCCAACGTCCTGACTTTC
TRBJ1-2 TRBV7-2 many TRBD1 CASSVAPDRGVRSNYGYTF TGTGCCAGCAGCGTAGCACCCGACAGGGGGGTACGTTCTAACTATGGCTACACCTTC
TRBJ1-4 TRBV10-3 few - CAISYSRATNEKLFF TGTGCCATCAGTTACTCCAGGGCAACTAATGAAAAACTGTTTTTT
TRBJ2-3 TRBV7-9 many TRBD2 CASSLAGGRTDTQYF TGTGCCAGCAGCTTAGCGGGAGGGCGCACAGATACGCAGTATTTT
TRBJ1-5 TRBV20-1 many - CSVPGRINQPQHF TGCAGTGTTCCGGGGAGAATTAATCAGCCCCAGCATTTT
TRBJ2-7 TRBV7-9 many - CASSLNGGSSYEQYF TGTGCCAGCAGCTTAAACGGGGGAAGCTCCTACGAGCAGTACTTC
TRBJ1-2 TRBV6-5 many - CASSSRTANYGYTF TGTGCCAGCAGTTCTAGGACAGCTAACTATGGCTACACCTTC
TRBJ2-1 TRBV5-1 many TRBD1 CASSLQGVSWFF TGCGCCAGCAGCTTACAGGGGGTGTCTTGGTTCTTC
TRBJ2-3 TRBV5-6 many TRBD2 CASGRGGLAEVDTQYF TGTGCCAGCGGACGAGGGGGACTAGCGGAGGTAGATACGCAGTATTTT